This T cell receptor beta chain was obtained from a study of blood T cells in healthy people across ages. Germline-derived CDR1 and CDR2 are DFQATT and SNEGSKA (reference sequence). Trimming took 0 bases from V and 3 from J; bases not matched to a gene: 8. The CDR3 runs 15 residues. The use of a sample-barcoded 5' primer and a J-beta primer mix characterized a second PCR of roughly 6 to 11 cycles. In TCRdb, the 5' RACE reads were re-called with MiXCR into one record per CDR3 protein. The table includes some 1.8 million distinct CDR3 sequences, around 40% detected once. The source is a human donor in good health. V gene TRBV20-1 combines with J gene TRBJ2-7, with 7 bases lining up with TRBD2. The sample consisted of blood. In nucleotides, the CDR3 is TGCAGTGCTAGAGATCTGGCTAGCGGTAGCTACGAGCAGTACTTC. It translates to CSARDLASGSYEQYF.